Below are 21 T cell receptor beta chains sequenced from a single sample in a study of control samples from healthy donors and cancer patients. Assay used: immunoSEQ multiplex PCR; TCRdb lists only in-frame clones, some missing. Seen here are approximately 45,000 clones, 85% to 95% observed once, and the top ten hold more than 20%. Sample: PBMCs. The source of these receptors is a woman aged 40 to 49 with head and neck cancer.

This clone appeared once. The CDR3 is CAPSGLSLMNTEAFF. CDR3 DNA sequence: TGTGCCCCAAGCGGGCTGTCGCTTATGAACACTGAAGCTTTCTTT. The rearrangement joins TRBV30 to TRBJ1-1, with D hard to call. Per germline, CDR1 GTSNPN and CDR2 SVGIG (reference sequence). The CDR3 covers 15 residues. Trimming removed 8 bases at V and 0 bases at J, with 19 bases between.

The chain combines TRBV10-3 with TRBJ1-3; 8 bases agree with TRBD1. CDR3 length equals 13 residues. J lost 8 bases, V lost 6 bases, and 6 bases had no gene match. Germline loops: CDR1 ENHRY, CDR2 SYGVKD. The DNA for the CDR3 is TGTGCCATCAGCCTACAGGGGGGGGACACCATATATTTT. Protein sequence: CAISLQGGDTIYF.

V is TRBV3-1 (or the pseudogene TRBV3-2) and J is TRBJ2-2, with 9 bases lining up with TRBD2. With V trimmed by 5 bases and J by 7 bases, 14 bases remained unmatched. The CDR3 is 17 residues long. Germline-derived CDR1 and CDR2 are LGHDT and YNNKEL (reference sequence). In nucleotides, the CDR3 is TGTGCCAGCAGCATACTCGCGGGGGGGCTCAAGATCGGGGAGCTGTTTTTT. Protein sequence: CASSILAGGLKIGELFF.

The rearrangement joins TRBV6-5 to TRBJ1-5, with 7 bases fitting TRBD1. Germline loops: CDR1 MNHEY, CDR2 SVGAGI. The CDR3 is made up of 14 amino acids. Trimming took 5 bases from V and 1 from J; bases not matched to a gene: 2. CDR3 DNA sequence: TGTGCCAGCAGTACCAGGGGGAGCAATCAGCCCCAGCATTTT. Translating gives CASSTRGSNQPQHF.

The V and J genes are TRBV11-3 and TRBJ2-7, with D possibly matching TRBD1 (6 bases). The germline CDR1 and CDR2 sequences are SGHNT and YENEEA. This CDR3 spans 12 amino acids. The ends were cut back, 4 bases at V and 6 bases at J, with 10 bases in the middle. This chain's CDR3 is CASSSTGAEQYF. CDR3 sequence (DNA): TGTGCCAGCAGCTCGACAGGCGCCGAGCAGTACTTC.

The J gene is TRBJ1-1, the V gene TRBV25-1; D gene unclear. CDR1 is MGHDK, CDR2 SYGVNS, per germline. This CDR3 is 13 amino acids long. With 2 bases removed from V and 8 bases from J, the gap between germline ends came to 12 bases. CDR3 in amino acids: CASSEERYGEAFF. In DNA, the CDR3 is TGTGCCAGCAGTGAAGAACGGTACGGAGAAGCTTTCTTT.

This chain uses TRBV19 with TRBJ2-7; possibly TRBD1 for D (5 bases). V was cut by 5 bases and J by 0 bases, with 14 bases left in between. Germline V lookup: CDR1 LNHDA, CDR2 SQIVND (reference sequence). There are 15 residues in the CDR3. CDR3 residues: CASSPWGSASYEQYF. CDR3 in DNA: TGTGCCAGTAGTCCCTGGGGCAGCGCCTCCTACGAGCAGTACTTC.

J is TRBJ2-2 and V is TRBV6-5; 7 bases are shared with TRBD1. The CDR3 extends over 15 amino acids. CDR1 is MNHEY and CDR2 is SVGAGI in the germline V gene. With V trimmed by 8 bases and J by 5 bases, 11 bases remained unmatched. In DNA form, the CDR3 reads TGTGCCAGCCGGAGCACAGGGGCGGATACCGGGGAGCTGTTTTTT. Its translation is CASRSTGADTGELFF.

The chain has TRBV3-1 (or the pseudogene TRBV3-2) and TRBJ2-7; 7 bases agree with TRBD1. The CDR3 is 21 residues long. Germline values: CDR1 LGHDT, CDR2 YNNKEL (reference sequence). The V and J ends lost 1 base and 5 bases, in that order; junction bases with no gene match: 26. This chain's CDR3 is CASSQVLGDREGRSEGDEQYF. The CDR3 coding sequence is TGTGCCAGCAGCCAAGTTTTGGGCGACAGGGAAGGCCGAAGTGAGGGGGACGAGCAGTACTTC.

V usage is TRBV7-8 and J usage is TRBJ2-6, with D possibly matching TRBD2 (6 bases). Trimming took 6 bases from V and 1 from J, leaving 16 bases between them. Germline V gene data show CDR1 as SGHVS and CDR2 as FQNEAQ. This CDR3 region has 17 residues. The DNA of the CDR3 is TGTGCCAGCAGGGGTCCGGGACTCCAGTCTGGGGCCAACGTCCTGACTTTC. The encoded protein is CASRGPGLQSGANVLTF.

The CDR3 DNA reads as TGTGCCAGCAGCTTGGGGCAGTTCAGCAATCAGCCCCAGCATTTT. Translation: CASSLGQFSNQPQHF. The rearrangement links TRBV5-5 to TRBJ1-5; no clear D gene. CDR1 SGHKS and CDR2 YYEKEE come from the germline V gene (reference sequence). This CDR3 spans 15 amino acids. Trimming took off 0 bases at V and 1 base at J, with 8 bases between the two ends.

This clone was counted a single time. The V call is TRBV11-2, the J call TRBJ1-5; no clear D. The V gene's germline CDR1 is SGHAT and CDR2 FQNNGV. CDR3 length: 14 amino acids. Trimming removed 1 base at V and 0 bases at J, with 4 bases between. CDR3 region: CASSLGPSNQPQHF. The CDR3 DNA reads as TGTGCCAGCAGCTTAGGCCCTAGCAATCAGCCCCAGCATTTT.

The chain recombines TRBV19 with TRBJ2-1, with D tentatively TRBD1 (6 bases). V lost 6 bases and J lost 7, with 16 bases in between. The CDR3 has 14 amino acids. Per the germline V gene, CDR1 is LNHDA and CDR2 is SQIVND (reference sequence). CDR3 DNA: TGTGCCAGTAGAAGGGCAGGGGCGAATAATGAGCAGTTCTTC. Translating it yields CASRRAGANNEQFF.

The V call is TRBV18, the J call TRBJ2-3; D remains unclear. The CDR3 contains 13 residues. Germline V CDR1 and CDR2: KGHSH, LQKENI. V was pared by 3 bases and J by 5 bases, with 9 bases between. The CDR3 nucleotides read TGTGCCAGCTCACCGCCTTCCCGAGATACGCAGTATTTT. Translating it yields CASSPPSRDTQYF.

About this clone: Other DNA sequences of this sample code for an identical CDR3. The chain recombines TRBV19 with TRBJ2-1; 9 bases align to TRBD2. CDR1 is LNHDA and CDR2 is SQIVND in the germline V gene (reference sequence). The V gene end was trimmed by 1 base and the J gene end by 2 bases; junction bases not matched to a gene: 0. The CDR3 is 15 residues long. The CDR3 is CASSIGGRAYNEQFF. The CDR3 coding sequence is TGTGCCAGTAGTATAGGCGGGAGGGCCTACAATGAGCAGTTCTTC.

The genes are TRBV19 and TRBJ1-2; tentative D call: TRBD1 (5 bases). Trimming took 5 bases from V and 0 from J, leaving 10 bases between them. The CDR3 consists of 14 residues. CDR1 and CDR2 from the germline V gene are LNHDA and SQIVND (reference sequence). This chain's CDR3 is CASSSWGSNYGYTF. The CDR3 DNA is TGTGCCAGTAGTTCCTGGGGCTCTAACTATGGCTACACCTTC.

This clone was detected a few times. This rearrangement joins TRBV6-5 to TRBJ1-1, with D maybe TRBD1 (6 bases). The ends were cut back, 2 bases at V and 4 bases at J, with 8 bases in the middle. Germline V lookup: CDR1 MNHEY, CDR2 SVGAGI. This CDR3 contains 13 residues. The CDR3 sequence is CASSYRQVTEAFF. CDR3 DNA sequence: TGTGCCAGCAGTTACCGACAGGTCACTGAAGCTTTCTTT.

The rearrangement links TRBV18 to TRBJ1-3; no clear D gene. The CDR3 runs 16 residues. Trimming took off 2 bases at V and 0 bases at J, with 11 bases between the two ends. From germline, CDR1 is KGHSH and CDR2 LQKENI. DNA for the CDR3: TGTGCCAGCTCACCATCCGGGGTGAGCTCTGGAAACACCATATATTTT. Translation: CASSPSGVSSGNTIYF.

This chain links TRBV15 with TRBJ2-7; D uncertain. Germline lookup yields CDR1 LNHNV and CDR2 YYDKDF (reference sequence). This CDR3 is 13 amino acids long. The V end lost 4 bases, the J end lost 4 bases, and 11 bases lay between the germline ends. In DNA, the CDR3 is TGTGCCACCAGCATTACCCCCCGTTACGAGCAGTACTTC. As protein: CATSITPRYEQYF.

The CDR3 loop is CASSQGTGAETQYF. DNA of the CDR3: TGTGCCAGCAGTCAAGGGACAGGGGCAGAGACCCAGTACTTC. The chain employs TRBV27 and TRBJ2-5; 10 bases are shared with TRBD1. Germline values: CDR1 MNHEY, CDR2 SMNVEV (reference sequence). Losses at the gene ends were 5 bases for V and 4 bases for J; bases not matched to a gene: 4. This CDR3 has 14 amino acids.

The V call is TRBV7-2, the J call TRBJ1-6; D possibly corresponds to TRBD1 (5 bases). V was pared by 1 base and J by 8 bases, with 12 bases between. The CDR3 has 15 amino acids. Germline V gene lookup returns CDR1 SGHTA and CDR2 FQGNSA. In DNA form, the CDR3 reads TGTGCCAGCAGCTTAGAAAGGGCGGGGGATTCACCCCTCCACTTT. Protein: CASSLERAGDSPLHF.